These 11 T cell receptor beta chains were all obtained from the same sample, sequenced in a study of cytomegalovirus exposure and HLA in healthy donors. PCR employed 60 Vbeta and 13 Jbeta primers. Repertoires were generated with immunoSEQ multiplex PCR, while TCRdb's copy carries only in-frame clones and drops some. This sample contains approximately 110,000 clones. Sequencing input: PBMCs. The receptor source for this set is a man aged 30-40 years in good health and CMV-seronegative.

The rearrangement uses TRBV19 and TRBJ2-1, with 7 bases lining up with TRBD1. The germline V gene encodes CDR1 LNHDA and CDR2 SQIVND (reference sequence). J gave up 4 bases and V 5 bases, and 2 bases lay outside the gene matches. The CDR3 runs to 13 residues. Written as DNA, the CDR3 is TGTGCCAGTAGTCCGGGACAGTACAATGAGCAGTTCTTC. Its protein product is CASSPGQYNEQFF.

The V gene is TRBV2, the J gene TRBJ2-4; possibly TRBD1 for D (5 bases). With 6 bases removed from V and 0 bases from J, the gap between germline ends came to 12 bases. The CDR3 is 15 amino acids. Looked up from germline, CDR1 is SNHLY and CDR2 is FYNNEI. The CDR3 coding sequence is TGTGCCAGCAGCTTAGACAGCCTAGCCAAAAACATTCAGTACTTC. It specifies CASSLDSLAKNIQYF.

The V and J genes are TRBV9 and TRBJ1-4, with TRBD1 matching 7 bases. The V gene's germline CDR1 is SGDLS and CDR2 YYNGEE. V shed 3 bases and J 8 bases; nucleotides not matched to a gene: 7. The CDR3 loop spans 14 amino acids. Here the CDR3 DNA reads TGTGCCAGCAGCGCTCCAGGGGGTAACGAAAAACTGTTTTTT. Residues: CASSAPGGNEKLFF.

This chain links TRBV4-3 with TRBJ2-7; 9 bases match TRBD2. V trimming: 4 bases; J trimming: 3 bases; junction bases outside the gene matches: 4. CDR3 size: 14 residues. Per germline, CDR1 LGHNA and CDR2 YSLEER. CDR3 sequence reads: CASSLLAGHYEQYF. The CDR3 DNA reads as TGCGCCAGCAGCCTCCTAGCGGGGCACTACGAGCAGTACTTC.

The chain combines TRBV14 with TRBJ2-3, with 7 bases fitting TRBD1. Germline CDR1 is SGHDN and CDR2 is FVKESK. The CDR3 is made up of 18 amino acids. V was pared by 4 bases and J by 4 bases, with 17 bases of the junction left unmatched. The CDR3 spells CASSRRLGDSRFPDTQYF. DNA for the CDR3: TGTGCCAGCAGCCGCCGCCTTGGGGACAGTCGGTTCCCAGATACGCAGTATTTT.

The rearrangement joins TRBV5-5 to TRBJ1-2, with TRBD1 identical over 10 bases. V shed 2 bases, J shed 4 bases, and the junction held 5 bases outside the gene matches. CDR1 is SGHKS, CDR2 YYEKEE, per germline (reference sequence). CDR3 size: 15 residues. DNA for the CDR3: TGTGCCAGCAGCTTATCCGACAGGGGGCTCTATGGCTACACCTTC. Translating it yields CASSLSDRGLYGYTF. Combining the CDR3 with reference TRBV5-5 and TRBJ1-2 gives the whole variable domain DAGVTQSPTHLIKTRGQQVTLRCSPISGHKSVSWYQQVLGQGPQFIFQYYEKEERGRGNFPDRFSARQFPNYSSELNVNALLLGDSALYLCASSLSDRGLYGYTFGSGTRLTVV.

This chain uses TRBV6-1 with TRBJ1-1; the D is unclear. In germline, CDR1 is MNHNS, CDR2 SASEGT. There are 14 residues in the CDR3. V was trimmed by 1 base and J by 2 bases, leaving 8 bases between them. The CDR3 DNA sequence: TGTGCCAGCAGTGAAGACCCCGGTAACACTGAAGCTTTCTTT. Translated: CASSEDPGNTEAFF.

The genes are TRBV7-2 and TRBJ2-7; maybe TRBD2 (6 bases). The V end lost 2 bases, the J end lost 4 bases, and 9 bases lay between the germline ends. Per germline, CDR1 SGHTA and CDR2 FQGNSA. This CDR3 spans 13 amino acids. CDR3 amino acids: CASSLTSSYEQYF. CDR3 sequence (DNA): TGTGCCAGCAGCTTAACTAGCAGTTACGAGCAGTACTTC.

The chain has TRBV11-3 and TRBJ2-7; D may be TRBD2 (5 bases). From germline, CDR1 is SGHNT and CDR2 YENEEA. The V gene lost 3 bases and the J gene lost 5 bases, with 17 bases spanning the gap. The CDR3 spans 15 residues. For the CDR3, the DNA is TGTGCCAGCAGCTTGACTGACGGGGATGACGACGAGCAGTACTTC. It specifies CASSLTDGDDDEQYF.

CDR3 sequence: CASSEPIVGGRGETQYF. CDR3 DNA: TGTGCCAGCAGTGAACCGATCGTGGGTGGGAGGGGAGAGACCCAGTACTTC. The V call is TRBV2, the J call TRBJ2-5; TRBD2 agrees at 7 bases. The CDR3 has 17 residues. With V trimmed by 2 bases and J by 4 bases, 13 bases remained unmatched. Germline CDR1 and CDR2: SNHLY and FYNNEI.

This chain uses TRBV6-5 with TRBJ2-7; 7 positions match TRBD1. The CDR3 loop spans 15 amino acids. CDR1 is MNHEY, CDR2 SVGAGI, per germline. The V gene end was trimmed by 6 bases and the J gene end by 3 bases; junction bases not matched to a gene: 11. In DNA, the CDR3 is TGTGCCAGCAGCCGTTCCCTGGGACAGATCTACGAGCAGTACTTC. Translation: CASSRSLGQIYEQYF.